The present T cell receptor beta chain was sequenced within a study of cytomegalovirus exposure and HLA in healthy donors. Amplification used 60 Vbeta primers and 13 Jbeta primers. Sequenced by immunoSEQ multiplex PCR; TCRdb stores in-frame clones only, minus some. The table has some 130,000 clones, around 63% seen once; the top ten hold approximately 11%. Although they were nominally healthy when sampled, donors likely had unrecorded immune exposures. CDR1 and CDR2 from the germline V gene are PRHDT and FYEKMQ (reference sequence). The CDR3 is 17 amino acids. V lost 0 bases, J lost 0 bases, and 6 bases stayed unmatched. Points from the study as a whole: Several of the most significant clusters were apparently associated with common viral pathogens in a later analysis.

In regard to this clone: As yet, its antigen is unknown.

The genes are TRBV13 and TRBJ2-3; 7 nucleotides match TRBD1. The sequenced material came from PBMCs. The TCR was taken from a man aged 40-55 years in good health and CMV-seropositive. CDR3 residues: CASSLGQGIPSTDTQYF. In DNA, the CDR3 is TGTGCCAGCAGCTTAGGACAGGGGATACCTAGCACAGATACGCAGTATTTT.